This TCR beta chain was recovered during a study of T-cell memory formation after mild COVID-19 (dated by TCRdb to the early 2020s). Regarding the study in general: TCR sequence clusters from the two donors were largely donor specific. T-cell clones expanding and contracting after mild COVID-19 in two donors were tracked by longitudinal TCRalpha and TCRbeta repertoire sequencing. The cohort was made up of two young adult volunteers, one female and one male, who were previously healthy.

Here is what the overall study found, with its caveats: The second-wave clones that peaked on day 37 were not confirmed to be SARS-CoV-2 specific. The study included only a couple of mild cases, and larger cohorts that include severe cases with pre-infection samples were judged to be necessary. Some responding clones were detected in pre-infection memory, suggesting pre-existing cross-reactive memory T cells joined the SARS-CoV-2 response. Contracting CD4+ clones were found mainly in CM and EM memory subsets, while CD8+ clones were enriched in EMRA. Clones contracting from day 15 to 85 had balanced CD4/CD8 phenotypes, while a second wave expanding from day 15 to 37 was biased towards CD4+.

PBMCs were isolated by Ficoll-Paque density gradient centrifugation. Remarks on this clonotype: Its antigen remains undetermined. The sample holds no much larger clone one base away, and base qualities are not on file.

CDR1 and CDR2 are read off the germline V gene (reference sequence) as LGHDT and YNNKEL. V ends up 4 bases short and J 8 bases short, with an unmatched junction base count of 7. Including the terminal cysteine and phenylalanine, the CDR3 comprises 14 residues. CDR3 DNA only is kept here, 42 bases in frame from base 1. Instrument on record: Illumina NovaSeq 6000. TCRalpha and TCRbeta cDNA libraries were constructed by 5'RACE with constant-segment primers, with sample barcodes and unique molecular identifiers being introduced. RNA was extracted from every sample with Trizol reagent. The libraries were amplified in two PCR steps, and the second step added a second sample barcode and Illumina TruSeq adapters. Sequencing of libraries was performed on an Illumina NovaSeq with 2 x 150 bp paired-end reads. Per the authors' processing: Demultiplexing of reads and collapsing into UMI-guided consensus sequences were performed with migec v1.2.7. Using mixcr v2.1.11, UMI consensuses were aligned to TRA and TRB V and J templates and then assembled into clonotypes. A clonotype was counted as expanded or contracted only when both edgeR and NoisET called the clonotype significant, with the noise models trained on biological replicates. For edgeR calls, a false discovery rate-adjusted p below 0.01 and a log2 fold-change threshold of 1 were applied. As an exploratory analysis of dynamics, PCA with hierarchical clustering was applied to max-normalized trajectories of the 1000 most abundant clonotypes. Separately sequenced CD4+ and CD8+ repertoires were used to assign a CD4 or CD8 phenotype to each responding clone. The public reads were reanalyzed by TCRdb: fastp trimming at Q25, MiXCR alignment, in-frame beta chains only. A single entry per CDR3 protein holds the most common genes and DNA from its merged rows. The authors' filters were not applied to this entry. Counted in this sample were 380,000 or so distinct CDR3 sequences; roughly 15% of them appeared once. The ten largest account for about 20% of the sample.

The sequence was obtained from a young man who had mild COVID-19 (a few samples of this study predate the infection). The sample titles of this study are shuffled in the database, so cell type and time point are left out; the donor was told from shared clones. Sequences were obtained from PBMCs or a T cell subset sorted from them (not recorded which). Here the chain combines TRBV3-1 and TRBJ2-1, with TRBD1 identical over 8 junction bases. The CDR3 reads CASSPGTGPDEQFF. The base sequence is TGTGCCAGCAGCCCCGGGACAGGCCCCGATGAGCAGTTCTTC.